This is a list of T cell receptor beta chains from one sample in a study of CD8+ T cells in alopecia areata. Generated by immunoSEQ multiplex PCR, the TCRdb table keeps only in-frame clones and is missing some. The sample includes roughly 200,000 clones, roughly 53% seen only once; the top ten take 10% to 15%. The specimen comprised CD8+ T cells sorted from blood, sampled at week 24, from a patient treated with tofacitinib. All receptors derive from a human donor with alopecia areata. The CDR3 runs from the conserved cysteine through the conserved F or W. A D gene is named only where the DNA matches it firmly. Clone size appears in some rows only: once, few, many, or a class for an expanded clone.

clone_size	j_call	d_call	v_call	cdr3_nt	cdr3_aa
-	TRBJ2-5	TRBD2	TRBV7-8	TGTGCCAGCAGCTCTCTCAGCGGGGCACAAGAGACCCAGTACTTC	CASSSLSGAQETQYF
few	TRBJ2-7	-	TRBV15	TGTGCCACCAGCCCTTCCTCCTACGAGCAGTACTTC	CATSPSSYEQYF
once	TRBJ2-5	-	TRBV19	TGTGCCAGTGGGCATTCGGGGACCCAGTACTTC	CASGHSGTQYF
once	TRBJ1-1	-	TRBV30	TGTGCCTGGAGACAGGGTGGAACTGAAGCTTTCTTT	CAWRQGGTEAFF
-	TRBJ2-5	-	TRBV6-5	TGTGCCAGCAGTTACGACATGGAGACCCAGTACTTC	CASSYDMETQYF
few	TRBJ2-4	-	TRBV29-1	TGCAGCGTTGGAGGCGGCAGTGTGAACATTCAGTACTTC	CSVGGGSVNIQYF
few	TRBJ2-7	-	TRBV9	TGTGCCAGCAGCGTGGCTCCCGGACGTGGCGGTCGCTCTTACGAGCAGTACTTC	CASSVAPGRGGRSYEQYF
few	TRBJ1-2	-	TRBV27	TGTGCCAGCAGCGGGGGATATGGCTACACCTTC	CASSGGYGYTF
few	TRBJ2-1	-	TRBV7-2	TGTGCCAGCAGCTCAACTTACAATGAGCAGTTCTTC	CASSSTYNEQFF
-	TRBJ2-7	-	TRBV7-9	TGTGCCAGCAGCGCGCCTCCCCGCGAGCAGTACTTC	CASSAPPREQYF
few	TRBJ2-2	-	TRBV7-6	TGTGCCAGCAGCCCTTCGCAGGGGAACACCGGGGAGCTGTTTTTT	CASSPSQGNTGELFF
-	TRBJ1-2	-	TRBV5-1	TGCGCCAGCACCCGGGGAGACGGCTACACCTTC	CASTRGDGYTF
-	TRBJ1-3	-	TRBV9	TGTGCCAGCAGCGTCGGAGGGGAATACACCATATATTTT	CASSVGGEYTIYF
few	TRBJ1-4	TRBD1	TRBV25-1	TGTGCCAGCAGTGACAGGGGGGTTTTTGAAAAACTGTTTTTT	CASSDRGVFEKLFF
-	TRBJ2-3	-	TRBV30	TGTGCCTGGGCGACAGGCCCTAGCACAGATACGCAGTATTTT	CAWATGPSTDTQYF
few	TRBJ2-3	-	TRBV29-1	TGCAGCGTGAGAACAGATACGCAGTATTTT	CSVRTDTQYF